These T cell receptor beta chains were read from a single sample in a study of cytomegalovirus exposure and HLA in healthy donors. Sequencing used immunoSEQ multiplex PCR; TCRdb keeps in-frame clones, though not all of them. The table lists roughly 130,000 clones, over 75% of them singletons. The specimen was PBMCs. All receptors come from a man in his thirties or forties in good health and CMV-seronegative. CDR3s include the opening cysteine and the closing phenylalanine or tryptophan. The D gene is left open where the match is weak. Only part of the rows carry a size: once, few, many, or a class if the clone is expanded.

j_call d_call v_call clone_size cdr3_aa cdr3_nt
TRBJ2-7 TRBD2 TRBV9 . CASSSLAGGPYEQYF TGTGCCAGCAGCTCTCTAGCGGGAGGGCCTTACGAGCAGTACTTC
TRBJ1-1 TRBD1 TRBV19 . CASSLDRRNTEAFF TGTGCCAGTAGTTTGGACAGGAGGAACACTGAAGCTTTCTTT
TRBJ2-3 TRBD1 TRBV7-3 . CASSSSGTGGSTDTQYF TGTGCCAGCAGCTCCTCCGGGACAGGAGGAAGCACAGATACGCAGTATTTT
TRBJ1-3 . TRBV6-6 few CASSTTSGNTIYF TGTGCCAGCAGTACTACCTCTGGAAACACCATATATTTT
TRBJ2-4 TRBD2 TRBV7-8 . CASSLGTSGNIQYF TGTGCCAGCAGCTTAGGGACTAGCGGGAACATTCAGTACTTC
TRBJ1-4 TRBD1 TRBV7-9 once CASSLAYRGTNEKLFF TGTGCCAGCAGCTTAGCCTACAGGGGAACTAATGAAAAACTGTTTTTT
TRBJ2-3 . TRBV4-1 . CASSQGLPPPDTQYF TGCGCCAGCAGCCAAGGACTACCCCCCCCAGATACGCAGTATTTT
TRBJ2-7 . TRBV5-6 . CASSSRGYEQYF TGTGCCAGCAGCTCAAGGGGCTACGAGCAGTACTTC
TRBJ2-7 TRBD2 TRBV5-1 . CASSLLPAGGLSSYEQYF TGCGCCAGCAGCCTGCTTCCAGCGGGGGGCCTCAGCTCCTACGAGCAGTACTTC
TRBJ1-2 . TRBV6-1 . CASTPLWGNYGYTF TGTGCCAGCACCCCCTTGTGGGGCAACTATGGCTACACCTTC
TRBJ2-5 . TRBV11-2 . CASSPSRGQETQYF TGTGCCAGCAGCCCCAGCAGGGGTCAAGAGACCCAGTACTTC
TRBJ2-1 TRBD2 TRBV7-2 . CASSPGRTSGSDEQFF TGTGCCAGCAGCCCCGGTCGGACTAGCGGGAGTGATGAGCAGTTCTTC
TRBJ1-4 . TRBV7-8 few CASSRQLNEKLFF TGTGCCAGCAGCAGACAGCTAAATGAAAAACTGTTTTTT
TRBJ1-3 TRBD1 TRBV29-1 . CSGAILTGAGNTIYF TGCAGCGGCGCAATACTGACAGGGGCTGGAAACACCATATATTTT
TRBJ1-2 TRBD1 TRBV7-6 . CASSLERGRGYTF TGTGCCAGCAGCTTAGAAAGGGGGCGGGGCTACACCTTC
TRBJ2-5 . TRBV6-5 . CASRLPGAPETQYF TGTGCCAGCAGACTACCGGGAGCTCCGGAGACCCAGTACTTC
TRBJ2-1 TRBD2 TRBV7-9 . CASSLALAGTYNEQFF TGTGCCAGCAGCCTTGCGCTAGCGGGCACCTACAATGAGCAGTTCTTC
TRBJ1-1 . TRBV6-5 . CASRHQGSTEAFF TGTGCCAGCAGACACCAGGGATCCACTGAAGCTTTCTTT
TRBJ2-1 . TRBV19 . CASSIRGYRSYNEQFF TGTGCCAGTAGTATAAGGGGTTATCGGTCCTACAATGAGCAGTTCTTC
TRBJ1-6 . TRBV4-3 . CASSQDRGYSPLHF TGCGCCAGCAGCCAAGACAGGGGATATTCACCCCTCCACTTT
TRBJ2-7 TRBD1 TRBV10-3 once CAISGQGTYEQYF TGTGCCATCAGCGGACAGGGGACCTACGAGCAGTACTTC
TRBJ2-1 TRBD2 TRBV30 . CAWGTSGGSYNEQFF TGTGCCTGGGGGACTAGCGGGGGGTCCTACAATGAGCAGTTCTTC
TRBJ2-1 TRBD2 TRBV27 . CASSFSGGAFSSYNEQFF TGTGCCAGCAGTTTTAGCGGGGGGGCTTTCAGCTCCTACAATGAGCAGTTCTTC
TRBJ1-2 . TRBV5-6 . CASSLRGYYGYTF TGTGCCAGCAGCTTAAGGGGGTACTATGGCTACACCTTC
TRBJ1-1 TRBD1 TRBV6-5 . CASSYSGPGTGRGAFF TGTGCCAGCAGTTACTCGGGTCCCGGGACAGGGAGGGGAGCTTTCTTT
TRBJ2-2 . TRBV6-6 . CASSPSAGVERELFF TGTGCCAGCAGTCCCTCAGCGGGTGTTGAAAGGGAGCTGTTTTTT
TRBJ1-5 . TRBV19 . CASSIDSPSNQPQHF TGTGCCAGTAGTATTGACAGTCCTAGCAATCAGCCCCAGCATTTT
TRBJ2-5 TRBD2 TRBV7-2 . CASSLKAGGETQYF TGTGCCAGCAGCTTAAAAGCGGGGGGAGAGACCCAGTACTTC
TRBJ2-1 . TRBV27 . CASSFVTSNEQFF TGTGCCAGCAGTTTTGTAACTAGCAATGAGCAGTTCTTC
TRBJ1-4 TRBD1 TRBV9 . CASSARTGTASNEKLFF TGTGCCAGCAGCGCGAGAACAGGGACAGCTAGTAATGAAAAACTGTTTTTT
TRBJ1-2 . TRBV5-6 . CASSTNMDYTF TGTGCCAGCAGTACTAATATGGACTACACCTTC
TRBJ1-2 TRBD1 TRBV5-6 . CASSVGQSFYGYTF TGTGCCAGCAGCGTGGGACAGAGCTTCTATGGCTACACCTTC
TRBJ2-7 TRBD1 TRBV6-1 . CASKRGQGSYEQYF TGTGCCAGCAAACGGGGACAGGGTTCCTACGAGCAGTACTTC
TRBJ2-6 TRBD2 TRBV11-2 few CASSLIAGSFSGANVLTF TGTGCCAGCAGCTTAATAGCGGGGTCGTTCTCTGGGGCCAACGTCCTGACTTTC
TRBJ1-1 . TRBV28 few CASSQDPNRVSAFF TGTGCCAGCAGTCAAGACCCAAACAGGGTCAGCGCTTTCTTT
TRBJ1-6 . TRBV4-3 . CASSRRGSNSPLHF TGCGCCAGCAGTCGCCGTGGGAGTAATTCACCCCTCCACTTT
TRBJ2-5 TRBD2 TRBV2 . CASSGLAGGGTQYF TGTGCCAGCAGCGGACTAGCGGGGGGTGGGACCCAGTACTTC
TRBJ2-7 . TRBV5-1 . CASSLGGDSYEQYF TGCGCCAGCAGCTTGGGGGGCGACTCCTACGAGCAGTACTTC
TRBJ2-1 . TRBV19 . CASSIRLAYVYNEQFF TGTGCCAGTAGTATCCGGTTAGCCTACGTCTACAATGAGCAGTTCTTC
TRBJ2-1 TRBD2 TRBV7-8 . CASSSTSGRSYNEQFF TGTGCCAGCAGCTCGACTAGCGGGAGAAGCTACAATGAGCAGTTCTTC
TRBJ1-2 TRBD1 TRBV9 . CASSVGTGDGYTF TGTGCCAGCAGCGTAGGGACAGGGGATGGCTACACCTTC
TRBJ1-1 . TRBV6-5 few CASSPNPGRDTEAFF TGTGCCAGCAGTCCAAATCCGGGGAGGGACACTGAAGCTTTCTTT
TRBJ1-1 . TRBV19 . CASSILGTSEAFF TGTGCCAGTAGTATTCTCGGGACATCTGAAGCTTTCTTT
TRBJ2-5 . TRBV7-3 . CPEGQETQYF TGTCCAGAGGGACAAGAGACCCAGTACTTC
TRBJ2-7 TRBD1 TRBV27 . CASSPLGQGGKYF TGTGCCAGCAGTCCACTAGGACAGGGTGGGAAGTACTTC
TRBJ2-4 . TRBV6-7 . CASSREKLAKNIQYF TGTGCCAGCAGCCGAGAAAAACTAGCCAAAAACATTCAGTACTTC
TRBJ1-1 TRBD1 TRBV6-5 . CASSSFGGQGSFF TGTGCCAGCAGCTCCTTTGGAGGACAGGGATCTTTCTTT
TRBJ2-3 TRBD2 TRBV27 . CASSWGGDTQYF TGTGCCAGCAGCTGGGGAGGGGATACGCAGTATTTT
TRBJ2-7 . TRBV5-1 . CASSSQAEYEQYF TGCGCCAGCAGCTCCCAGGCTGAGTACGAGCAGTACTTC
TRBJ2-7 TRBD1 TRBV28 . CASGRPGTGDREGKYF TGTGCCAGCGGACGGCCCGGGACAGGGGATAGGGAGGGGAAGTACTTC
TRBJ2-5 TRBD1 TRBV28 . CASSHETGEKTQYF TGTGCCAGCAGTCACGAGACAGGGGAGAAGACCCAGTACTTC
TRBJ1-5 . TRBV19 . CASRHSQNPTVYSNQPQHF TGTGCCAGTAGACACTCACAAAACCCAACAGTATATAGCAATCAGCCCCAGCATTTT
TRBJ2-1 TRBD1 TRBV14 . CASSLAGGDSYNEQFF TGTGCCAGCAGCCTGGCAGGGGGCGACTCCTACAATGAGCAGTTCTTC
TRBJ1-1 . TRBV5-1 few CASSFYRQNTEAFF TGCGCCAGCAGCTTTTACAGGCAGAACACTGAAGCTTTCTTT